A single sample is the source of the 17 T cell receptor beta chains below, sequenced in a study of cytomegalovirus exposure and HLA in healthy donors. The PCR made use of 60 Vbeta and 13 Jbeta primers. Profiled with immunoSEQ multiplex PCR; TCRdb holds only in-frame clones, not every one. The sample consists of roughly 180,000 clones, 84% of them appearing once. The sample comprised PBMCs. All receptors come from a man aged 30-40 years in good health and CMV-seronegative.

J is TRBJ2-1 and V is TRBV5-6, with 7 bases identical to TRBD1. The CDR3 covers 16 residues. V gave up 2 bases and J gave up 3 bases; unmatched junction bases: 8. Per the germline V gene, CDR1 is SGHDT and CDR2 is YYEEEE. The CDR3, as DNA: TGTGCCAGCAGCTTAAGCCCGGGACAGCTCTACAATGAGCAGTTCTTC. It codes for CASSLSPGQLYNEQFF.

The rearrangement uses TRBV7-2 and TRBJ1-2, with D uncertain. V lost 1 base to trimming and J lost 7 bases, with 19 bases between them. The V gene's germline CDR1 is SGHTA and CDR2 FQGNSA. The CDR3 loop spans 16 amino acids. In DNA, the CDR3 is TGTGCCAGCAGCTTAGGTCCGACTCCGGCCGGGGTTGGCTACACCTTC. Its protein product is CASSLGPTPAGVGYTF.

The V call is TRBV4-1, the J call TRBJ2-7, with 9 bases identical to TRBD1. The CDR3 has 15 residues. CDR1 MGHRA and CDR2 YSYEKL come from the germline V gene. V gave up 4 bases and J gave up 0 bases; unmatched junction bases: 4. The CDR3 bases are TGCGCCAGCAGCCTAGGACAGGGGCCCTCCTACGAGCAGTACTTC. It is translated as CASSLGQGPSYEQYF.

The rearrangement joins TRBV2 to TRBJ1-1; no firm D call. CDR1 is SNHLY and CDR2 is FYNNEI in the germline V gene. Trimming pared 7 bases from V and 1 base from J, leaving 19 bases between. The length of the CDR3 is 16 residues. The CDR3 bases are TGTGCCAGCATACTGGGAGGACTTTTGACGAACACTGAAGCTTTCTTT. Translated: CASILGGLLTNTEAFF.

The chain links TRBV6-5 to TRBJ1-1, with a possible D match to TRBD1 (6 bases). CDR1 is MNHEY, CDR2 SVGAGI, per germline. This CDR3 has 16 amino acids. V gave up 1 base and J gave up 3 bases, with 15 bases separating them. The CDR3 loop reads CASSYFQGSRDTEAFF. CDR3 bases: TGTGCCAGCAGTTACTTCCAGGGGAGCAGGGACACTGAAGCTTTCTTT.

The chain recombines TRBV19 with TRBJ2-3; D is possibly TRBD2 (6 bases). Germline loops: CDR1 LNHDA, CDR2 SQIVND (reference sequence). The CDR3 runs to 15 residues. V was clipped by 7 bases and J by 0 bases, with 14 bases between them. CDR3 region: CASMGPRGSTDTQYF. The CDR3 DNA reads as TGTGCCAGTATGGGGCCTCGGGGGAGCACAGATACGCAGTATTTT. The full variable domain, completed using reference TRBV19 and TRBJ2-3, is DGGITQSPKYLFRKEGQNVTLSCEQNLNHDAMYWYRQDPGQGLRLIYYSQIVNDFQKGDIAEGYSVSREKKESFPLTVTSAQKNPTAFYLCASMGPRGSTDTQYFGPGTRLTVL.

This clone turned up a few times. V gene TRBV6-1 combines with J gene TRBJ2-1; TRBD1 agrees at 8 bases. V lost 2 bases, J lost 4 bases, and 4 bases stayed unmatched. The germline CDR1 and CDR2 sequences are MNHNS and SASEGT. The CDR3 runs to 15 residues. Here the CDR3 reads CASSELTGGYNEQFF. The CDR3 DNA reads as TGTGCCAGCAGTGAATTAACAGGGGGTTACAATGAGCAGTTCTTC.

V usage is TRBV18 and J usage is TRBJ1-4; no clear D. The germline V gene encodes CDR1 KGHSH and CDR2 LQKENI. With 3 bases removed from V and 13 bases from J, the gap between germline ends came to 15 bases. The CDR3 sequence is 13 residues long. CDR3 region: CASSPSVREGLFF. The CDR3 nucleotides read TGTGCCAGCTCACCCAGCGTCCGAGAGGGACTGTTTTTT. The variable domain in full, with the rest retrieved from reference TRBV18 and TRBJ1-4, is NAGVMQNPRHLVRRRGQEARLRCSPMKGHSHVYWYRQLPEEGLKFMVYLQKENIIDESGMPKERFSAEFPKEGPSILRIQQVVRGDSAAYFCASSPSVREGLFFGSGTQLSVL.

This chain connects TRBV4-1 to TRBJ2-1, with 8 positions matching TRBD2. V trimming: 3 bases; J trimming: 3 bases; junction bases outside the gene matches: 10. Germline CDR1 is MGHRA and CDR2 is YSYEKL. The CDR3 runs 17 residues. CDR3 in amino acids: CASSHSSSGGLYNEQFF. CDR3 nucleotides: TGCGCCAGCAGCCACTCCTCGAGCGGGGGACTCTACAATGAGCAGTTCTTC.

The gene calls are TRBV28 and TRBJ1-1; D may be TRBD1 (5 bases). CDR1 is MDHEN and CDR2 is SYDVKM in the germline V gene. This CDR3 has 13 amino acids. Deletions cut 5 bases from V and 0 bases from J, with 7 bases between. CDR3 in amino acids: CASSGAMNTEAFF. The CDR3 nucleotides read TGTGCCAGCAGTGGGGCTATGAACACTGAAGCTTTCTTT.

The chain is built from TRBV19 and TRBJ2-7, with D perhaps matching TRBD2 (7 bases). Germline V gives CDR1 LNHDA, CDR2 SQIVND (reference sequence). Trimming shortened V by 2 bases and J by 4 bases, and 12 bases separated the two germline ends. The CDR3 sequence is 14 residues long. The DNA for the CDR3 is TGTGCCAGTAGTATAAAAGGGGGGGATTACGAGCAGTACTTC. Amino acids: CASSIKGGDYEQYF. Complete variable domain (other parts from reference TRBV19 and TRBJ2-7): DGGITQSPKYLFRKEGQNVTLSCEQNLNHDAMYWYRQDPGQGLRLIYYSQIVNDFQKGDIAEGYSVSREKKESFPLTVTSAQKNPTAFYLCASSIKGGDYEQYFGPGTRLTVT.

The genes are TRBV5-1 and TRBJ2-3, with 10 nucleotides matching TRBD1. Germline CDR1 and CDR2: SGHRS and YFSETQ. V lost 5 bases, J lost 3 bases, and 6 bases stayed unmatched. The CDR3 covers 15 residues. CDR3 loop: CASRYRDRGTDTQYF. As DNA, the CDR3 is TGCGCCAGCAGATACCGGGACAGGGGAACAGATACGCAGTATTTT.

J is TRBJ2-2 and V is TRBV27; D remains unclear. Germline V CDR1 and CDR2: MNHEY, SMNVEV (reference sequence). The V gene lost 7 bases and the J gene lost 5 bases, with 11 bases spanning the gap. The CDR3 length is 13 residues. The CDR3, as DNA: TGTGCCAGCAACCTGGCCCCGACCGGGGAGCTGTTTTTT. Translation gives CASNLAPTGELFF.

The chain links TRBV13 to TRBJ2-5; possible D gene TRBD2, 6 bases. V lost 3 bases and J lost 11, with 22 bases in between. The V gene's germline CDR1 is PRHDT and CDR2 FYEKMQ (reference sequence). The length of the CDR3 is 15 residues. As DNA, the CDR3 is TGTGCCAGCAGCTTGAGGGATAATCAACTACGGGAGCAGTACTTC. Its translation is CASSLRDNQLREQYF.

There are a few counts of this clone. The J gene is TRBJ1-3, the V gene TRBV5-1, with 7 bases that match TRBD1. This CDR3 spans 16 amino acids. CDR1 SGHRS and CDR2 YFSETQ come from the germline V gene. The J segment lost 4 bases and the V segment lost 0 bases, leaving 7 bases of the junction unmatched. The CDR3 here is CASSLVSQGDGNTIYF. The CDR3, as DNA: TGCGCCAGCAGCTTGGTATCCCAGGGGGACGGAAACACCATATATTTT.

The rearrangement links TRBV7-9 to TRBJ2-2; 10 bases fit TRBD1. The CDR3 spans 18 residues. After removal of 1 base from V and 0 bases from J, the junction contained 5 bases not matched to a gene. The germline CDR1 and CDR2 sequences are SEHNR and FQNEAQ (reference sequence). Here the CDR3 reads CASSLGTGGPTNTGELFF. For the CDR3, the DNA is TGTGCCAGCAGCTTAGGGACAGGGGGTCCAACGAACACCGGGGAGCTGTTTTTT.

The chain recombines TRBV6-1 with TRBJ1-5; D ambiguous. The ends were cut back, 2 bases at V and 11 bases at J, with 10 bases in the middle. Germline V gives CDR1 MNHNS, CDR2 SASEGT. The CDR3 runs 12 residues. Here the CDR3 DNA reads TGTGCCAGCAGTGAACGAAGGCGGACCCAGCATTTT. Translated, it gives CASSERRRTQHF.